What follows are 29 T cell receptor beta chains derived from one specimen sequenced in a study of T cells in Graves' hyperthyroidism and ophthalmopathy. RNA transcripts yielded amplified TCR beta CDR3 regions. First-round RT-PCR with HTBI primers amplified the TCR CDR3 region. One entry per CDR3 protein results from TCRdb running MiXCR on the multiplex PCR reads. Of under 300,000 distinct CDR3 sequences detected, around 15% appear once; the ten largest clones hold around 30%. Sequences were obtained from blood. The source of these receptors is a woman aged 50 to 65 with Graves' hyperthyroidism that later progressed to Graves' ophthalmopathy.

This clonotype was found many times. This chain uses TRBV14 with TRBJ2-2; D not resolved. Looked up from germline, CDR1 is SGHDN and CDR2 is FVKESK. Between the trimmed V and J ends, which lost 0 bases and 6 bases, there was a span of 8 bases. This CDR3 has 14 amino acids. The CDR3 reads CASSQERVAGELFF. CDR3 DNA sequence: TGTGCCAGCAGCCAAGAGCGAGTGGCCGGGGAGCTGTTTTTT.

This clonotype occurred many times. The chain is built from TRBV7-9 and TRBJ2-3; D unresolved. This CDR3 region has 15 residues. Trimming shortened V by 3 bases and J by 4 bases, and 14 bases separated the two germline ends. The germline V gene encodes CDR1 SEHNR and CDR2 FQNEAQ (reference sequence). DNA for the CDR3: TGTGCCAGCAGCTTTACCGTACTTCGCTCAGATACGCAGTATTTT. As protein: CASSFTVLRSDTQYF.

This clonotype was counted many times. The rearrangement links TRBV18 to TRBJ2-5; TRBD1 agrees at 7 bases. Germline CDR1 KGHSH, CDR2 LQKENI. The J segment lost 2 bases and the V segment lost 6 bases, leaving 9 bases of the junction unmatched. There are 15 residues in the CDR3. CDR3 residues: CASSPRDSIQETQYF. The DNA for the CDR3 is TGTGCCAGCTCGCCCCGGGACAGTATTCAAGAGACCCAGTACTTC.

This rearrangement joins TRBV19 to TRBJ2-3; D may be TRBD1 or TRBD2 (5 bases each). V lost 5 bases and J lost 0, with 12 bases in between. This CDR3 is built from 15 residues. Per germline, CDR1 LNHDA and CDR2 SQIVND (reference sequence). The CDR3 spells CASSRRGYSTDTQYF. Here the CDR3 DNA reads TGTGCCAGTAGTCGTCGGGGCTATAGCACAGATACGCAGTATTTT.

There are a few counts of this clonotype. This chain's CDR3 is CASSQERSNEQFF. Written as DNA, the CDR3 is TGTGCCAGCAGCCAAGAGAGGAGCAATGAGCAGTTCTTC. The chain carries TRBV3-1 and TRBJ2-1; D ambiguous. The CDR3 runs to 13 residues. Germline CDR1 reads LGHDT; CDR2 reads YNNKEL (reference sequence). V lost 0 bases and J lost 6, with 6 bases in between.

This clonotype was counted many times. This chain connects TRBV6-1 to TRBJ1-1; 7 bases align to TRBD1. The V gene's germline CDR1 is MNHNS and CDR2 SASEGT. The J segment lost 4 bases and the V segment lost 5 bases, leaving 7 bases of the junction unmatched. This CDR3 has 14 residues. DNA of the CDR3: TGTGCCAGCAGTTTTAGACAGGGAGGCACTGAAGCTTTCTTT. It is translated as CASSFRQGGTEAFF.

The genes are TRBV27 and TRBJ2-5, with TRBD2 identical over 12 bases. CDR3 length equals 17 residues. Germline V gene sequence: CDR1 MNHEY, CDR2 SMNVEV (reference sequence). The J segment lost 0 bases and the V segment lost 5 bases, leaving 7 bases of the junction unmatched. The CDR3 loop is CASSLTTSGRYQETQYF. The CDR3 DNA reads as TGTGCCAGCAGTCTGACTACTAGCGGGAGGTACCAAGAGACCCAGTACTTC.

In its sample, this clonotype was seen a few times. One end of the junction fails to match germline, which may point to a read error. The V gene is TRBV4-1, the J gene TRBJ1-2, with 10 positions matching TRBD1. CDR3 length equals 15 residues. Germline V gene data show CDR1 as MGHRA and CDR2 as YSYEKL. The CDR3 DNA reads TGCGCCAGCAGCCAGGGGACAGGGGATTACTATCGCTACACCTTC. This sequence encodes CASSQGTGDYYRYTF.

This clonotype was detected many times. The rearrangement joins TRBV15 to TRBJ2-5; the match to TRBD2 covers 8 bases. Germline loops: CDR1 LNHNV, CDR2 YYDKDF (reference sequence). The V segment lost 8 bases and the J segment 5 bases; nucleotides outside the gene matches: 16. This CDR3 spans 16 amino acids. The CDR3 DNA reads TGTGCCACCCGCCAGGCCAAACTAGCGGACGGGGAGACCCAGTACTTC. It encodes CATRQAKLADGETQYF. Combining the CDR3 with reference TRBV15 and TRBJ2-5 gives the whole variable domain DAMVIQNPRYQVTQFGKPVTLSCSQTLNHNVMYWYQQKSSQAPKLLFHYYDKDFNNEADTPDNFQSRRPNTSFCFLDIRSPGLGDTAMYLCATRQAKLADGETQYFGPGTRLLVL.

This sequence joins TRBV6-2 or TRBV6-3 and TRBJ2-3; 10 bases are a match to TRBD2. This CDR3 has 16 amino acids. The V and J ends lost 5 bases and 2 bases, in that order; junction bases with no gene match: 7. In germline, CDR1 is MNHEY, CDR2 SVGEGT. Here the CDR3 DNA reads TGTGCCAGCAGTGTTCGGACTAGCGGAGTCACAGATACGCAGTATTTT. This sequence encodes CASSVRTSGVTDTQYF.

V gene TRBV5-1 combines with J gene TRBJ1-3; 8 bases match TRBD1. The CDR3 runs 14 residues. CDR1 is SGHRS and CDR2 is YFSETQ in the germline V gene. The V and J ends lost 4 bases and 2 bases, in that order; junction bases with no gene match: 2. The CDR3 DNA follows: TGCGCCAGCAGCCCACAGGGGGCTGGAAACACCATATATTTT. Residues: CASSPQGAGNTIYF.

At least ten counts were recorded for this clonotype. The chain combines TRBV27 with TRBJ2-5; 7 nucleotides agree with TRBD2. The CDR3 length is 14 residues. V trimming: 5 bases; J trimming: 5 bases; junction bases outside the gene matches: 8. Germline CDR1 is MNHEY and CDR2 is SMNVEV (reference sequence). CDR3 nucleotide sequence: TGTGCCAGCAGTCTGGCCCGGGACTACGAGACCCAGTACTTC. Its protein product is CASSLARDYETQYF.

This clonotype was counted ten times or more. This chain connects TRBV20-1 to TRBJ1-1, with 8 bases lining up with TRBD1. This CDR3 spans 14 amino acids. After removal of 0 bases from V and 3 bases from J, the junction contained 3 bases not matched to a gene. The germline gives CDR1 DFQATT, CDR2 SNEGSKA (reference sequence). In nucleotides, the CDR3 is TGCAGTGCTAGAGATTACAGGGGGGACACTGAAGCTTTCTTT. This codes for CSARDYRGDTEAFF.

There are many counts of this clonotype. As DNA, the CDR3 is TGTGCCTGGACCGGGACTAGCGGGGACGAGCAGTACTTC. It yields the protein CAWTGTSGDEQYF. The chain carries TRBV30 and TRBJ2-7; 13 bases fit TRBD2. Trimming took 4 bases from V and 5 from J; bases not matched to a gene: 2. CDR1 GTSNPN and CDR2 SVGIG come from the germline V gene (reference sequence). CDR3 length: 13 amino acids.

The chain joins TRBV9 to TRBJ2-3; TRBD2 matches at 11 bases. From germline, CDR1 is SGDLS and CDR2 YYNGEE. This CDR3 comprises 16 residues. The ends lost 10 bases at V and 1 base at J; junction bases unmatched: 11. CDR3: CASGTSGVVGTDTQYF. DNA for the CDR3: TGTGCCTCCGGGACTAGCGGTGTGGTTGGCACAGATACGCAGTATTTT.

In its sample, this clonotype was seen many times. This chain uses TRBV2 with TRBJ2-2; D call uncertain. CDR3 length: 11 residues. V dropped 4 bases and J dropped 6 bases, with 3 bases sitting between them. Germline CDR1 is SNHLY and CDR2 is FYNNEI. The CDR3 coding sequence is TGTGCCAGCAGTGCAGCCGGGGAGCTGTTTTTT. Its translation: CASSAAGELFF.

This clonotype was seen ten or more times. V and J are TRBV2 and TRBJ2-1; TRBD2 is a possible D gene (5 bases). Germline CDR1 and CDR2: SNHLY and FYNNEI. V lost 7 bases to trimming and J lost 3 bases, with 13 bases between them. The CDR3 sequence is 14 residues long. The CDR3 region has the DNA TGTGCCAGCACCTTGGACTTTCTCTACAATGAGCAGTTCTTC. Protein product: CASTLDFLYNEQFF. Full variable domain (remainder filled in from reference TRBV2 and TRBJ2-1): EPEVTQTPSHQVTQMGQEVILRCVPISNHLYFYWYRQILGQKVEFLVSFYNNEISEKSEIFDDQFSVERPDGSNFTLKIRSTKLEDSAMYFCASTLDFLYNEQFFGPGTRLTVL.

This clonotype was seen many times. The chain combines TRBV9 with TRBJ2-4; D may match TRBD1 or TRBD2 (5 bases each). Trimming left V 4 bases short and J 1 base short, with 18 bases between. Germline CDR1 reads SGDLS; CDR2 reads YYNGEE. This CDR3 is built from 17 residues. The CDR3 region is CASSPGTGILAKNIQYF. Written as DNA, the CDR3 is TGTGCCAGCAGCCCCGGGACCGGCATTTTGGCCAAAAACATTCAGTACTTC.

This clonotype was seen a few times. V usage is TRBV5-1 and J usage is TRBJ2-6; no firm D call. CDR1 is SGHRS and CDR2 is YFSETQ in the germline V gene. The CDR3 has 15 amino acids. The ends were cut back, 4 bases at V and 0 bases at J, with 8 bases in the middle. The CDR3 sequence: CASSVQNSGANVLTF. The CDR3 DNA reads as TGCGCCAGCAGCGTTCAGAACTCTGGGGCCAACGTCCTGACTTTC.

This clonotype has a count of ten or more. CDR3 nucleotide sequence: TGTGCCAGCAGACTAGCGGGCAGTGTGGCCTACGAGCAGTACTTC. Translating it yields CASRLAGSVAYEQYF. The chain employs TRBV6-1 and TRBJ2-7; 9 nucleotides match TRBD2. CDR3 length: 15 amino acids. Germline CDR1 is MNHNS and CDR2 is SASEGT. J gave up 2 bases and V 6 bases, and 8 bases lay outside the gene matches.

This clonotype was observed many times. The V and J genes are TRBV28 and TRBJ1-1; D is possibly TRBD1 (6 bases). From germline, CDR1 is MDHEN and CDR2 SYDVKM. Trimming removed 6 bases from V and 1 base from J, with 18 bases in between. This CDR3 has 16 amino acids. CDR3 sequence: CASSPGGRGENTEAFF. The CDR3 nucleotides read TGTGCCAGCAGCCCCGGGGGGCGGGGAGAGAACACTGAAGCTTTCTTT.

Turning to this clonotype: This may come from a read error, since a much larger clone is one base off. This chain joins TRBV7-2 and TRBJ2-7, with 7 bases identical to TRBD1. Germline trimming cut 4 bases from V and 1 base from J; bases unmatched to any gene: 4. The germline V gene has CDR1 SGHTA and CDR2 FQGNSA. The CDR3 has 14 residues. CDR3 protein: CASSSTGSSYEQYF. The CDR3 nucleotides read TGTGCCAGCAGCTCGACAGGGAGTTCCTACGAGCAGTACTTC.

This clonotype has ten or more counts. The chain carries TRBV27 and TRBJ2-2, with D perhaps matching TRBD1 (5 bases). This CDR3 spans 16 amino acids. Germline-derived CDR1 and CDR2 are MNHEY and SMNVEV (reference sequence). The V end lost 4 bases, the J end lost 6 bases, and 18 bases lay between the germline ends. The CDR3 here is CASSSPMRQGAGELFF. The CDR3 region has the DNA TGTGCCAGCAGTTCCCCTATGCGTCAAGGGGCCGGGGAGCTGTTTTTT.

The sample holds many counts of this clonotype. This rearrangement joins TRBV9 to TRBJ2-7; no clear D gene. V lost 0 bases and J lost 3, with 10 bases in between. The CDR3 is 14 amino acids. Per the germline V gene, CDR1 is SGDLS and CDR2 is YYNGEE. The DNA of the CDR3 is TGTGCCAGCAGCGTAGGAGACACCAACTACGAGCAGTACTTC. This codes for CASSVGDTNYEQYF.

This clonotype was found many times. This chain uses TRBV11-2 with TRBJ2-3; D possibly corresponds to TRBD2 (5 bases). The CDR3 is 16 amino acids. Between the trimmed V and J ends, which lost 4 bases and 3 bases, there was a span of 17 bases. Germline lookup yields CDR1 SGHAT and CDR2 FQNNGV. The CDR3 bases are TGTGCCAGCAGCTCTGAACTAGTAGACGGGACAGATACGCAGTATTTT. It codes for CASSSELVDGTDTQYF.

The sample holds many counts of this clonotype. The rearrangement uses TRBV9 and TRBJ2-7; weak D call: TRBD2 (5 bases). This CDR3 spans 15 amino acids. CDR1 is SGDLS, CDR2 YYNGEE, per germline. The ends were cut back, 4 bases at V and 5 bases at J, with 19 bases in the middle. CDR3 protein: CASSSRTVPPNEQYF. The CDR3 DNA is TGTGCCAGCAGCTCACGGACTGTGCCCCCCAACGAGCAGTACTTC.

This clonotype was recorded at least ten times. V and J are TRBV27 and TRBJ2-3, with TRBD2 as a possible D gene (5 bases). Germline V gene lookup returns CDR1 MNHEY and CDR2 SMNVEV (reference sequence). V shed 6 bases and J shed 1 base, with 14 bases lying between them. The CDR3 sequence is 15 residues long. CDR3 bases: TGTGCCAGCAGCTCAGCGGTCCCAGGCACAGATACGCAGTATTTT. Its translation: CASSSAVPGTDTQYF.

The table lists this clonotype with many counts. The genes are TRBV12-3 or TRBV12-4 and TRBJ2-5, with 16 bases identical to TRBD2. The CDR3 sequence is 18 residues long. V lost 7 bases to trimming and J lost 5 bases; unmatched junction nucleotides: 13. CDR3 sequence: CASNLWGTSGRARETQYF. CDR3 DNA: TGTGCCAGCAATCTTTGGGGGACTAGCGGGAGGGCCCGGGAGACCCAGTACTTC.

This clonotype was found many times. The chain combines TRBV5-5 with TRBJ2-2; possible D gene TRBD2, 6 bases. The germline CDR1 and CDR2 sequences are SGHKS and YYEKEE (reference sequence). The CDR3 spans 15 residues. V was shortened by 0 bases and J by 2 bases, with 8 bases between the two germline ends. CDR3 sequence (DNA): TGTGCCAGCAGCTTGGGACTAGGAAACACCGGGGAGCTGTTTTTT. Translation: CASSLGLGNTGELFF.